These T cell receptor beta chains were read from a single sample in a study of radiotherapy plus CTLA-4 blockade in lung cancer. The table came from immunoSEQ multiplex PCR; TCRdb's copy has only in-frame clones and leaves some out. This table holds about 38,000 clones, 65% to 90% found once. This material consisted of peripheral blood, taken from a patient treated with radiotherapy plus ipilimumab. The origin of the receptors is a human donor with non-small cell lung cancer whose response to radiotherapy plus ipilimumab could not be evaluated. Each CDR3 is given with its conserved first and last residue. The D gene is left open where the match is weak. Clone size is stated in some rows and not others, as once, few, many or a class when expanded.

>TRBJ2-1|-|TRBV11-3|-
TGTGCCAGCAGCTTAGCTTCCTACAATGAGCAGTTCTTC
CASSLASYNEQFF
>TRBJ2-5|-|TRBV5-1|-
TGCGCCAGCAGAGAGGGAGTAGAGACCCAGTACTTC
CASREGVETQYF
>TRBJ2-3|-|TRBV5-6|-
TGTGCCAGCAGCTTGCTCGAAAAAAGGGGGAGTAGCACAGATACGCAGTATTTT
CASSLLEKRGSSTDTQYF
>TRBJ2-1|TRBD2|TRBV25-1|-
TGTGCCAGCAGCCAACTCACTAGCGGGGCCTACAATGAGCAGTTCTTC
CASSQLTSGAYNEQFF
>TRBJ1-5|TRBD1|TRBV5-8|-
TGTGCCAGCAGCCTGGGGACAGTTCTCAATCAGCCCCAGCATTTT
CASSLGTVLNQPQHF
>TRBJ1-2|-|TRBV19|-
TGTGCCAGTCACTCGGGAGGCTACACCTTC
CASHSGGYTF
>TRBJ2-7|-|TRBV5-5|-
TGTGCCAGCAGCTTGGATCTCCGCCGGGAGCAGTACTTC
CASSLDLRREQYF
>TRBJ1-1|-|TRBV6-5|-
TGTGCCAGCAGTTACGGTTTGCGGACTGAAGCTTTCTTT
CASSYGLRTEAFF
>TRBJ2-7|-|TRBV28|once
TGTGCCAGCAGTTTAGACCGGGTAGGGGGACCCGAGCAGTACTTC
CASSLDRVGGPEQYF
>TRBJ2-7|TRBD1|TRBV4-3|-
TGCGCCAGCAGCCAAGAGGGGCCAGGGGGCTGGTACGAGCAGTACTTC
CASSQEGPGGWYEQYF
>TRBJ1-5|TRBD1|TRBV2|-
TGTGCCAGCGGGCAGGGGGCGATCCAGCCCCAGCATTTT
CASGQGAIQPQHF
>TRBJ1-5|TRBD1|TRBV28|-
TGTGCCAGCGTCTCCCAGGGGGCGGGTAGCAATCAGCCCCAGCATTTT
CASVSQGAGSNQPQHF
>TRBJ2-7|-|TRBV6-1|once
TGTGCCAGCAGTGAAGGTTGGGAGATTTTCTACGAGCAGTACTTC
CASSEGWEIFYEQYF
>TRBJ1-4|-|TRBV5-1|-
TGCGCCAGCAGCCCACAGGCCCGGACTAATGAAAAACTGTTTTTT
CASSPQARTNEKLFF
>TRBJ1-2|-|TRBV7-9|-
TGTGCCAGCGCCCCATCTTGGGCTGGCTACACCTTC
CASAPSWAGYTF
>TRBJ2-2|TRBD2|TRBV19|-
TGTGCCAGTTCCTCCGGGGGGTTCGAAACCGGGGAGCTGTTTTTT
CASSSGGFETGELFF
>TRBJ2-3|TRBD2|TRBV7-2|once
TGTGCCAGCAGCGCTCCGGGACTAGCGCGCACAGATACGCAGTATTTT
CASSAPGLARTDTQYF
>TRBJ2-5|-|TRBV7-7|-
TGTGCTAGCAGCTTAGACAGTGACAAGACCCAGTACTTC
CASSLDSDKTQYF
>TRBJ2-7|TRBD2|TRBV6-5|few
TGTGCCAGCAGTTACTCAAGGTCTAGCGGCGAGCAGTACTTC
CASSYSRSSGEQYF
>TRBJ2-3|TRBD2|TRBV29-1|-
TGCAGCGTTGTAGGACTAGGGACAGATACGCAGTATTTT
CSVVGLGTDTQYF
>TRBJ1-2|-|TRBV19|-
TGTGCCAGTCTTGACTGGAACTATGGCTACACCTTC
CASLDWNYGYTF
>TRBJ1-2|TRBD1|TRBV4-1|-
TGCGCCAGCAGCCTTACCGGGACAGGGAACTATGGCTACACCTTC
CASSLTGTGNYGYTF
>TRBJ2-1|-|TRBV7-9|-
TGTGCCAGCAGCTTGGGGCGCACCTACAATGAGCAGTTCTTC
CASSLGRTYNEQFF
>TRBJ2-1|TRBD2|TRBV11-1|-
TGTGCCAGCAGCTTAGTCGCCGGGACTAGCTTCAATGAGCAGTTCTTC
CASSLVAGTSFNEQFF
>TRBJ2-7|-|TRBV28|-
TGTGCCACTCAGGGCACCTACGAGCAGTACTTC
CATQGTYEQYF
>TRBJ2-7|TRBD2|TRBV6-6|-
TGTGCCAGCAGTTGGGTAGCGGGAGCCCGCTTGGACGAGCAGTACTTC
CASSWVAGARLDEQYF
>TRBJ2-1|-|TRBV4-1|-
TGCGCCAGCAGCCAAGGGGCTTCCTACAATGAGCAGTTCTTC
CASSQGASYNEQFF
>TRBJ2-5|TRBD1|TRBV5-4|-
TGTGCCAGCAGCCCTCCAGGGGGCGGAGAGACCCAGTACTTC
CASSPPGGGETQYF
>TRBJ2-3|TRBD2|TRBV9|once
TGTGCCAGCAGCCCTCGGACTAGCGGGACCTATAATACGCAGTATTTT
CASSPRTSGTYNTQYF
>TRBJ1-1|-|TRBV6-6|-
TGTGCCAGCAGCGTACAGAACACTGAAGCTTTCTTT
CASSVQNTEAFF
>TRBJ2-5|TRBD2|TRBV7-2|-
TGTGCCAGCAGCCTAGCGGGGCCAGAGACCCAGTACTTC
CASSLAGPETQYF
>TRBJ2-7|TRBD2|TRBV5-1|-
TGCGCCAGCAGCTTGGGCTCTCTAGCGGGAGGGGGCGAGCAGTACTTC
CASSLGSLAGGGEQYF
>TRBJ2-3|-|TRBV29-1|-
TGCAGCGGCGACAGTGGGGGGACAGATACGCAGTATTTT
CSGDSGGTDTQYF
>TRBJ2-5|-|TRBV19|-
TGTGCCAGTAGTGGCAGAGGGAAAGGAGAGACCCAGTACTTC
CASSGRGKGETQYF
>TRBJ1-2|-|TRBV6-4|-
TGTGCCAGCAGTGATGGCGGAGGCTACACCTTC
CASSDGGGYTF
>TRBJ1-2|-|TRBV5-1|-
TGCGCCAGCAGCTCGGTGGGAGCCCGCACGGAGGGCTACACCTTC
CASSSVGARTEGYTF
>TRBJ2-1|TRBD2|TRBV5-1|-
TGCGCCAGCAGCTGGGCCGGGACTAGCGGGAGGCAAAGGAGCTCCTACAATGAGCAGTTCTTC
CASSWAGTSGRQRSSYNEQFF
>TRBJ2-7|-|TRBV28|-
TGTGCCAGCAGTTTACCCCGACAGGCCTCCCACGAGCAGTACTTC
CASSLPRQASHEQYF
>TRBJ1-2|-|TRBV7-2|-
TGTGCCAGCGGCTCTAGATCCTTTTATGGCTACACCTTC
CASGSRSFYGYTF
>TRBJ1-1|TRBD1|TRBV29-1|-
TGCAGCGTTGAGATCCGACAGGGAGGCACTGAAGCTTTCTTT
CSVEIRQGGTEAFF
>TRBJ2-2|TRBD2|TRBV5-4|-
TGTGCCACCCACGGGACTAGAAACACCGGGGAGCTGTTTTTT
CATHGTRNTGELFF
>TRBJ2-3|TRBD2|TRBV6-1|-
TGTGCCAGCAGTGAAGGAAGGCGGGGGTATACGCAGTATTTT
CASSEGRRGYTQYF
>TRBJ1-6|-|TRBV29-1|-
TGCAGCGTTTTAGGGGCAGGATCTAATTCACCCCTCCACTTT
CSVLGAGSNSPLHF
>TRBJ2-5|TRBD2|TRBV6-5|-
TGTGCCAGCAGTTACTCGGTTCTAGCGGAAGAGACCCAGTACTTC
CASSYSVLAEETQYF
>TRBJ2-4|-|TRBV5-1|-
TGCGCCAGCGCATCGGGACACCATAGCAAAAACATTCAGTACTTC
CASASGHHSKNIQYF
>TRBJ1-5|-|TRBV19|-
TGTGCCAGTTTTTCGGGGGATAGCAATCAGCCCCAGCATTTT
CASFSGDSNQPQHF
>TRBJ2-7|-|TRBV7-6|-
TGTGCCAGCAGCCCCCAGGCGGGGTTCTCCTACGAGCAGTACTTC
CASSPQAGFSYEQYF
>TRBJ2-1|TRBD2|TRBV6-1|-
TGTGCCAGCAGTTCCGCCCAGAGGACTAGCCGTGAGCAGTTCTTC
CASSSAQRTSREQFF
>TRBJ2-7|TRBD1|TRBV5-1|once
TGCGCCAGCTCCGGCGGACAGGGGGCATACGAGCAGTACTTC
CASSGGQGAYEQYF
>TRBJ2-7|TRBD2|TRBV13|once
TGTGCCAGCAGCTTAGCTTGGACTAGCGGGGAGTACGAGCAGTACTTC
CASSLAWTSGEYEQYF
>TRBJ1-1|TRBD1|TRBV28|once
TGTGCCAGCAGTTTATCAGACAGGGGAGAGACTGAAGCTTTCTTT
CASSLSDRGETEAFF
>TRBJ1-2|-|TRBV6-5|-
TGTGCCAGCAGTTCCCGTCGGACAGCTAACTATGGCTACACCTTC
CASSSRRTANYGYTF
>TRBJ2-5|TRBD2|TRBV4-3|few
TGCGCCAGCAGCCCCCAGCCACTGCGGGGGAACCAAGAGACCCAGTACTTC
CASSPQPLRGNQETQYF
>TRBJ2-2|TRBD1|TRBV5-1|-
TGCGCCAGCAGCTCAACACCCCCATCGACAGGGGGCTGGGGGGAGCTGTTTTTT
CASSSTPPSTGGWGELFF
>TRBJ2-4|TRBD1|TRBV18|-
TGTGCCAGCTCGCCCGGACAGGGTGACATTCAGTACTTC
CASSPGQGDIQYF
>TRBJ2-1|TRBD2|TRBV29-1|-
TGCAGCGCTATTAGCGGGAGGGGGGGTAATGAGCAGTTCTTC
CSAISGRGGNEQFF
>TRBJ1-1|TRBD1|TRBV19|-
TGTGCCAGTGCGATTTCCGGGACAGGGCGCACTGAAGCTTTCTTT
CASAISGTGRTEAFF
>TRBJ2-1|-|TRBV18|-
TGTGCCAGCTCGCAAGGGGAAGGGTTGAATGAGCAGTTCTTC
CASSQGEGLNEQFF
>TRBJ2-5|TRBD2|TRBV4-1|once
TGCGCCAGCAGCCATCGGACTAGCGGGGTGCAAGAGACCCAGTACTTC
CASSHRTSGVQETQYF
>TRBJ2-7|-|TRBV6-4|-
TGTGCCAGCAGGCTTAGGGACTTGTTTTCTTTCCAGTACTTC
CASRLRDLFSFQYF